This T cell receptor (beta chain) was profiled in a study of blood T cell repertoires in COVID-19. Study-wide context: Samples came from the United States, Italy and Spain, spanning acute and convalescent COVID-19.

Per the germline V gene, CDR1 is SGHDN and CDR2 is FVKESK. Trimming took off 1 base at V and 3 bases at J, with 9 bases between the two ends. The CDR3 contains 14 residues. Those enrolled, adults aged 18 to 89 years, came from about two dozen US areas. Participants had their cohort set by participant-reported clinical history. Only in-frame clones appear in the TCRdb table, and some are missing; sequencing was by immunoSEQ multiplex PCR. The sample lists about 480,000 clones, approximately 91% seen once, with approximately 8.3% in the top ten. The sequenced material came from PBMCs or T cells enriched from blood (not recorded which). The rearrangement links TRBV14 to TRBJ2-5; no clear D. The TCR was taken from a woman aged 55-70 years who had recovered from COVID-19. The CDR3 region is CASSQVRFKETQYF. The DNA of the CDR3 is TGTGCCAGCAGCCAAGTGCGGTTCAAAGAGACCCAGTACTTC.